This T cell receptor (beta chain) was sequenced in a study of regulatory T cells in long-lasting Graves disease (dated by TCRdb to the early 2020s). At the level of the whole study: Persistent Graves' disease was defined as persistently positive TSH receptor autoantibodies together with antithyroid drug treatment for over 5 years. Persistent Graves' disease patients were compared with newly diagnosed Graves' disease patients by peripheral blood TCR sequencing and RNA sequencing. The study was registered as a clinical trial and conducted in China. A total of roughly 33 samples underwent TCR sequencing: about 13 from persistent and roughly 20 from newly diagnosed Graves' disease patients. On average, persistent Graves' disease patients in the clinical cohort had been on antithyroid drugs for about 10.3 years. Study-wide findings and limitations: A larger number of public clonotypes was shared among persistent patients (under 3,000) than among newly diagnosed patients (about 990). The study examined only peripheral blood because the primary lesion, thyroid tissue, could not be accessed. The authors noted that the small sample size was a limitation that may lower accuracy. TRBV28, TRBJ1-2 and TRBJ2-5 were preferentially used in persistent disease, while TRBV20-1 and TRBJ2-1 were favored in newly diagnosed disease. Sequencing and analysis were restricted to the TCR beta chain. Compared with newly diagnosed patients, patients with persistent Graves' disease had lower TCR Shannon entropy and fewer highly expanded clones, which suggests clonal expansion.

The time point label for this specimen denotes: persistent/refractory GD, antithyroid drugs over 5 years with positive TRAb. For both TCR sequencing and RNA sequencing, RNA was extracted from PBMCs in TRIzol. The diagnosis of Graves' disease was made according to American Thyroid Association guidelines. Recruitment of patients was carried out at an endocrinology department in Xi'an, China. Each patient gave about 10 milliliters of peripheral blood, collected in an EDTA anticoagulant tube. Ficoll Paque Plus density gradient separation was used to isolate PBMCs, and no further T cell sorting was performed. An Agilent 2100 Bioanalyzer and agarose gel were used to check RNA quality, and a NanoDrop 2000 was used to measure RNA concentration. V is cut by 10 bases and J by 1 base, and the space between the germline ends is 11 bases. The CDR3, cysteine through phenylalanine, is 13 amino acids long. Only CDR3 DNA remains: 39 bases, in frame from the first base. The CDR1 and CDR2 encoded by the germline V gene (reference sequence) are LNHDA and SQIVND.

Receptor amplification or capture employed multiplex PCR. The listed sequencing device is Illumina HiSeq 4000. iRepertoire HTBI primers and Arm-PCR amplification of CDR3 regions were used to construct TCR beta libraries. PCR products were gel purified before sequencing. Per the authors' processing: Gene usage analysis of CDR3 amino acid clonotypes relied on the roughly 60 TRBV and more than twelve TRBJ segments identified across samples. Filtered high-quality paired reads were merged into contigs using COPE and FqMerger. Contigs were aligned with BLAST to IMGT TRBV, TRBD and TRBJ reference genes, and CDR3 was defined per IMGT. Any clonotype with a frequency above 0.1% was counted as a highly expanded clone. Shannon entropy was used to measure repertoire diversity, and the Gini coefficient was used to measure V-J evenness. A clonotype was considered public if more than one individual shared it. TCRdb redid the processing of the public reads, applying fastp at Q25 and MiXCR, and retained in-frame beta chains. Here each entry gathers all rows of one CDR3 protein and keeps the most common genes and DNA. These V and J calls are TCRdb output, not the study's own analysis. This sample is represented by fewer than 550,000 distinct CDR3 sequences; roughly 21% of them were singletons. The ten top clones hold around 7% of the sample.

To note about this clonotype: Its recognized antigen is unknown. Base quality data are lacking; no much larger clone is found one base away.

The V gene is TRBV19 and the J gene is TRBJ2-1, with the D assignment possibly TRBD1 or TRBD2, given 5 matching bases for each. The receptor was derived from a female donor with Graves disease. The sample in question was peripheral blood mononuclear cells (PBMCs), obtained when the disease was refractory, from a patient treated with antithyroid drugs. The CDR3 amino acid sequence is: CATGTGSYNEQFF. The nucleotides are TGTGCCACCGGGACGGGATCCTACAATGAGCAGTTCTTC.